Presented here are 14 T cell receptor beta chains from one specimen sequenced in a study of blood T cells in healthy people across ages. Together with a sample-barcoded 5' primer, a J-beta primer mix was included in a second PCR lasting roughly 7 to 11 cycles. MiXCR, applied by TCRdb to the 5' RACE reads, yields one record per CDR3 protein. The profile shows 800,000 to 950,000 distinct CDR3 sequences, roughly 50% of them singletons. Sequenced material: blood. These receptors came from a man aged 30 to 45 in good health.

This clonotype has just a few counts. One end of the junction does not line up with germline, which may come from a read error. V gene TRBV4-3 combines with J gene TRBJ1-2; tentatively, D is TRBD1 (5 bases). Per germline, CDR1 LGHNA and CDR2 YSLEER. CDR3 length: 14 amino acids. CDR3 sequence: CASSQGAPNYGYTF. CDR3 coding DNA: TGTGCCAGCAGTCAGGGAGCCCCAAACTATGGCTACACCTTC.

DNA of the CDR3: TGTGCCAGCAGCCCCCCCGGGACACCGTCCAATGAGCAGTTCTTC. Residues: CASSPPGTPSNEQFF. The J gene is TRBJ2-1, the V gene TRBV7-9, with D tentatively TRBD1 (6 bases). V lost 5 bases and J 6 bases, leaving 17 bases between the germline ends. Germline-derived CDR1 and CDR2 are SEHNR and FQNEAQ (reference sequence). The CDR3 totals 15 residues.

This sequence joins TRBV4-1 and TRBJ1-2; D not certain. The CDR3 contains 14 residues. Deletions cut 4 bases from V and 0 bases from J, with 9 bases between. CDR1 is MGHRA, CDR2 YSYEKL, per germline. The CDR3 region is CASSPASSNYGYTF. In DNA, the CDR3 is TGCGCCAGCAGCCCGGCCAGTTCTAACTATGGCTACACCTTC.

This chain's CDR3 is CASSVRAPDTQYF. For the CDR3, the DNA is TGTGCCAGCAGCGTTCGAGCTCCAGATACGCAGTATTTT. The V and J genes are TRBV7-2 and TRBJ2-3; no reliable D call. Trimming removed 5 bases from V and 4 bases from J, with 10 bases in between. The CDR3 totals 13 residues. Germline V gene sequence: CDR1 SGHTA, CDR2 FQGNSA.

This clonotype was detected a few times. V gene TRBV4-1 combines with J gene TRBJ1-1; D possibly corresponds to TRBD1 (5 bases). V gave up 1 base and J gave up 3 bases, with 15 bases separating them. In germline, CDR1 is MGHRA, CDR2 YSYEKL. The CDR3 is made up of 16 amino acids. CDR3 in DNA: TGCGCCAGCAGCCAAGGGGGGGAGTTGACGGACACTGAAGCTTTCTTT. Its translation: CASSQGGELTDTEAFF.

Here the CDR3 reads CASSVRGDTDTQYF. DNA for the CDR3: TGTGCCAGCAGTGTCAGGGGCGACACAGATACGCAGTATTTT. The rearrangement links TRBV7-3 to TRBJ2-3, with D possibly TRBD1 on 6 matching bases. Germline loops: CDR1 SGHTA, CDR2 FQGTGA. With 6 bases removed from V and 2 bases from J, the gap between germline ends came to 12 bases. The CDR3 length is 14 residues.

The sample holds a few counts of this clonotype. The V gene is TRBV7-9, the J gene TRBJ2-2, with no clear D. The CDR3 runs 14 residues. CDR1 and CDR2 from the germline V gene are SEHNR and FQNEAQ (reference sequence). Trimming took 5 bases from V and 4 from J, leaving 11 bases between them. In DNA, the CDR3 is TGTGCCAGCAGCACGGGTGTCGGCACCGGGGAGCTGTTTTTT. This gives the protein CASSTGVGTGELFF.

CDR3 amino acids: CASSPGFAGYNEQFF. CDR3 sequence (DNA): TGTGCCAGCAGCCCGGGCTTTGCTGGCTACAATGAGCAGTTCTTC. The genes are TRBV6-2 or TRBV6-3 and TRBJ2-1; D unresolved. Germline V gives CDR1 MNHEY, CDR2 SVGEGT. Trimming stripped 6 bases from V and 3 bases from J, with 15 bases between. This CDR3 is built from 15 residues.

This clonotype was found a few times. This chain connects TRBV12-3 or TRBV12-4 to TRBJ1-2, with 7 bases aligning to TRBD1. The junction had 14 bases not matched to a gene; V was cut back by 6 bases and J by 4 bases. The CDR3 spans 16 residues. The CDR3 loop reads CASSLSRQGRFYGYTF. The CDR3 DNA is TGTGCCAGCAGCCTTTCTCGACAGGGACGTTTCTATGGCTACACCTTC.

The chain couples TRBV4-1 to TRBJ2-1, with 8 nucleotides matching TRBD1. With V trimmed by 5 bases and J by 6 bases, 9 bases remained unmatched. The CDR3 covers 15 residues. Germline loops: CDR1 MGHRA, CDR2 YSYEKL. DNA for the CDR3: TGCGCCAGCAGCAAAGGACAGGGAAGGGCCAATGAGCAGTTCTTC. Encoded protein: CASSKGQGRANEQFF.

The rearrangement joins TRBV20-1 to TRBJ2-2, with 8 bases identical to TRBD1. Germline CDR1 reads DFQATT; CDR2 reads SNEGSKA (reference sequence). J gave up 6 bases and V 0 bases, and 12 bases lay outside the gene matches. There are 17 residues in the CDR3. The CDR3 coding sequence is TGCAGTGCTAGAGATGAGTCGGACAGGGTCTTGGCCGGGGAGCTGTTTTTT. It yields the protein CSARDESDRVLAGELFF.

This clonotype turned up a few times. V usage is TRBV4-1 and J usage is TRBJ2-4; TRBD2 is a possible D gene (7 bases). In germline, CDR1 is MGHRA, CDR2 YSYEKL. V was clipped by 2 bases and J by 2 bases, with 16 bases between them. This CDR3 is 17 amino acids long. CDR3 sequence reads: CASSQRLKGGTKNIQYF. The CDR3 nucleotides read TGCGCCAGCAGCCAAAGGCTGAAGGGGGGGACCAAAAACATTCAGTACTTC.

The gene calls are TRBV9 and TRBJ2-1; 8 bases are shared with TRBD2. V was clipped by 4 bases and J by 12 bases; unmatched bases: 9. Germline CDR1 SGDLS, CDR2 YYNGEE. The CDR3 totals 13 residues. The CDR3 DNA is TGTGCCAGCAGCCTCGGACTAGCCCAGGGGCAGTTCTTC. Amino acid sequence: CASSLGLAQGQFF.

This chain links TRBV7-2 with TRBJ1-1; D unresolved. The CDR3 length is 15 residues. CDR1 and CDR2 from the germline V gene are SGHTA and FQGNSA. Trimming removed 1 base at V and 7 bases at J, with 16 bases between. The CDR3 coding sequence is TGTGCCAGCAGCTTAGGTGGAGGGTTATTTTATGAAGCTTTCTTT. The encoded protein is CASSLGGGLFYEAFF.